This T cell receptor beta chain was obtained from a study of blood T cell repertoires in COVID-19. In the study overall: Acute-phase and convalescent COVID-19 samples originated in the United States, Italy and Spain. In each case, the material was cDNA or gDNA derived from T cells, B-cell-depleted T cells, or PBMCs.

Source study methods: Estimation of nucleated cell counts was performed using reference gene primer amplification. Assay used: immunoSEQ multiplex PCR; TCRdb lists only in-frame clones, some missing. Clonal size and the V and J genes are those of that table, whereas D and trimming came from the DNA. The data contain more than 250,000 clones, 86% of them singletons. The V gene's germline CDR1 is SGDLS and CDR2 YYNGEE. This CDR3 is 16 amino acids long. Trimming took off 0 bases at V and 8 bases at J, with 15 bases between the two ends. The TCR comes from a man between 18 and 35 years old with active or convalescent COVID-19. The sample comprised peripheral blood. The chain couples TRBV9 to TRBJ1-6; D is ambiguous. CDR3 region: CASSVGAVYLDSPLHF. CDR3 in DNA: TGTGCCAGCAGCGTAGGGGCAGTCTACCTGGATTCACCCCTCCACTTT.